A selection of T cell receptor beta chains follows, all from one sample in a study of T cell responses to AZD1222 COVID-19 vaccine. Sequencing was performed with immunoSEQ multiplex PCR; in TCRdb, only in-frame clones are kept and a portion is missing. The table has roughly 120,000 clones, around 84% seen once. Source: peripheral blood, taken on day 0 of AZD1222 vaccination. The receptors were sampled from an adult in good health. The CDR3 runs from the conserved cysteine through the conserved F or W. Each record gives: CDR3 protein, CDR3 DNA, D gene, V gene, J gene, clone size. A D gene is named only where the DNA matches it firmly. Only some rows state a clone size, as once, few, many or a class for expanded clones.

CDR3 protein: CASSSLAGLVELFF
CDR3 DNA: TGTGCCAGCAGCTCCCTAGCGGGATTGGTGGAGCTGTTTTTT
D gene: TRBD2
V gene: TRBV28
J gene: TRBJ2-2
clone size: NA

CDR3 protein: CASRENGYTF
CDR3 DNA: TGTGCCTCCCGGGAAAACGGCTACACCTTC
D gene: NA
V gene: TRBV19
J gene: TRBJ1-2
clone size: NA

CDR3 protein: CASRRQDRTPLHF
CDR3 DNA: TGTGCCAGCAGACGACAGGATAGGACACCCCTCCACTTT
D gene: NA
V gene: TRBV27
J gene: TRBJ1-6
clone size: NA

CDR3 protein: CASSQEENTIYF
CDR3 DNA: TGCGCCAGCAGCCAAGAAGAGAACACCATATATTTT
D gene: NA
V gene: TRBV4-1
J gene: TRBJ1-3
clone size: NA

CDR3 protein: CASSGRTGNEKLFF
CDR3 DNA: TGTGCCAGCAGTGGTAGGACAGGGAATGAAAAACTGTTTTTT
D gene: TRBD1
V gene: TRBV2
J gene: TRBJ1-4
clone size: NA

CDR3 protein: CASSQVPSSGANVLTF
CDR3 DNA: TGCGCCAGCAGCCAAGTCCCGAGCTCTGGGGCCAACGTCCTGACTTTC
D gene: NA
V gene: TRBV4-1
J gene: TRBJ2-6
clone size: NA

CDR3 protein: CASSSQGDNQPQHF
CDR3 DNA: TGTGCCAGTAGCTCACAGGGGGACAATCAGCCCCAGCATTTT
D gene: TRBD1
V gene: TRBV19
J gene: TRBJ1-5
clone size: NA

CDR3 protein: CASSPGQTYEQYF
CDR3 DNA: TGTGCCAGCAGTCCGGGACAGACCTACGAGCAGTACTTC
D gene: TRBD1
V gene: TRBV12-3/TRBV12-4
J gene: TRBJ2-7
clone size: NA

CDR3 protein: CASSLAGGSSYNEQFF
CDR3 DNA: TGTGCCAGCAGCTTAGCGGGGGGGAGCTCCTACAATGAGCAGTTCTTC
D gene: TRBD2
V gene: TRBV11-3
J gene: TRBJ2-1
clone size: NA

CDR3 protein: CAWSVQDSPLHF
CDR3 DNA: TGTGCCTGGAGTGTACAGGATTCACCCCTCCACTTT
D gene: NA
V gene: TRBV30
J gene: TRBJ1-6
clone size: NA

CDR3 protein: CASSLAGDTYNEQFF
CDR3 DNA: TGCGCCAGCAGCTTAGCGGGGGACACCTACAATGAGCAGTTCTTC
D gene: TRBD2
V gene: TRBV5-1
J gene: TRBJ2-1
clone size: NA

CDR3 protein: CASSVGPNTGELFF
CDR3 DNA: TGTGCCAGCAGCGTCGGCCCGAACACCGGGGAGCTGTTTTTT
D gene: NA
V gene: TRBV5-5
J gene: TRBJ2-2
clone size: NA

CDR3 protein: CASSPAGAVEQYF
CDR3 DNA: TGTGCCAGCAGCCCGGCGGGGGCGGTCGAGCAGTACTTC
D gene: NA
V gene: TRBV7-6
J gene: TRBJ2-7
clone size: NA

CDR3 protein: CASSLGLADAYEQYF
CDR3 DNA: TGTGCCAGCAGCTTGGGACTAGCGGACGCCTACGAGCAGTACTTC
D gene: TRBD2
V gene: TRBV5-4
J gene: TRBJ2-7
clone size: NA

CDR3 protein: CASSLHGLGALEQYF
CDR3 DNA: TGTGCCAGTAGCCTTCATGGGTTGGGGGCGCTCGAGCAGTACTTC
D gene: NA
V gene: TRBV19
J gene: TRBJ2-7
clone size: NA

CDR3 protein: CASSNKPNYGYTF
CDR3 DNA: TGTGCCAGTAGTAATAAGCCCAACTATGGCTACACCTTC
D gene: NA
V gene: TRBV19
J gene: TRBJ1-2
clone size: NA

CDR3 protein: CASKYNTEAFF
CDR3 DNA: TGTGCCAGCAAATACAACACTGAAGCTTTCTTT
D gene: NA
V gene: TRBV2
J gene: TRBJ1-1
clone size: NA

CDR3 protein: CASSRGLAGGQGETQYF
CDR3 DNA: TGTGCCAGCAGCCGAGGACTAGCGGGGGGGCAGGGAGAGACCCAGTACTTC
D gene: TRBD2
V gene: TRBV3-1/TRBV3-2
J gene: TRBJ2-5
clone size: NA

CDR3 protein: CATTYLRGCGNIQYF
CDR3 DNA: TGTGCCACGACTTATCTTAGGGGTTGCGGAAACATTCAGTACTTC
D gene: NA
V gene: TRBV9
J gene: TRBJ2-4
clone size: NA

CDR3 protein: CASSDRDTGELFF
CDR3 DNA: TGTGCCAGCTCAGACAGGGACACCGGGGAGCTGTTTTTT
D gene: TRBD1
V gene: TRBV18
J gene: TRBJ2-2
clone size: NA

CDR3 protein: CASSYSIQGNTGELFF
CDR3 DNA: TGTGCCAGCAGTTACTCGATTCAGGGGAACACCGGGGAGCTGTTTTTT
D gene: NA
V gene: TRBV6-5
J gene: TRBJ2-2
clone size: NA

CDR3 protein: CASSNRQGAGGYTF
CDR3 DNA: TGCGCCAGCAGCAATCGACAGGGGGCAGGTGGCTACACCTTC
D gene: TRBD1
V gene: TRBV5-1
J gene: TRBJ1-2
clone size: NA

CDR3 protein: CASSFWQIQETQYF
CDR3 DNA: TGTGCCAGCAGCTTCTGGCAGATCCAAGAGACCCAGTACTTC
D gene: NA
V gene: TRBV7-2
J gene: TRBJ2-5
clone size: NA

CDR3 protein: CASSSDRQIRYGYTF
CDR3 DNA: TGTGCCAGCAGTTCAGACCGACAGATACGCTATGGCTACACCTTC
D gene: NA
V gene: TRBV7-2
J gene: TRBJ1-2
clone size: NA

CDR3 protein: CASSLGLYNSPLHF
CDR3 DNA: TGTGCCAGCAGCCTCGGTCTCTATAATTCACCCCTCCACTTT
D gene: NA
V gene: TRBV9
J gene: TRBJ1-6
clone size: few

CDR3 protein: CASSPFETSGSYNEQFF
CDR3 DNA: TGTGCCAGCTCACCATTTGAGACTAGCGGGAGCTACAATGAGCAGTTCTTC
D gene: TRBD2
V gene: TRBV18
J gene: TRBJ2-1
clone size: NA

CDR3 protein: CACSPNYGYTF
CDR3 DNA: TGTGCCTGCTCCCCCAACTATGGCTACACCTTC
D gene: NA
V gene: TRBV30
J gene: TRBJ1-2
clone size: NA

CDR3 protein: CSAMGQDKTQYF
CDR3 DNA: TGCAGCGCCATGGGCCAGGACAAGACCCAGTACTTC
D gene: NA
V gene: TRBV29-1
J gene: TRBJ2-5
clone size: NA

CDR3 protein: CASSRLLTGGRDYGYTF
CDR3 DNA: TGTGCCAGCAGCCGCCTTTTAACAGGCGGAAGGGACTATGGCTACACCTTC
D gene: NA
V gene: TRBV13
J gene: TRBJ1-2
clone size: NA

CDR3 protein: CASSDIPLGGQYSPEYEQYF
CDR3 DNA: TGTGCCAGCAGTGACATCCCGTTAGGGGGCCAATACTCCCCGGAATACGAGCAGTACTTC
D gene: TRBD1
V gene: TRBV6-4
J gene: TRBJ2-7
clone size: NA

CDR3 protein: CASSFPGGGEKLFF
CDR3 DNA: TGCGCCAGCAGCTTCCCAGGGGGCGGTGAAAAACTGTTTTTT
D gene: TRBD1
V gene: TRBV5-1
J gene: TRBJ1-4
clone size: NA

CDR3 protein: CAISVGPQGLGDNTEAFF
CDR3 DNA: TGTGCCATCAGTGTGGGCCCGCAGGGGCTCGGGGACAACACTGAAGCTTTCTTT
D gene: NA
V gene: TRBV10-3
J gene: TRBJ1-1
clone size: NA

CDR3 protein: CASSEGNYGYTF
CDR3 DNA: TGCGCCAGCAGTGAGGGTAACTATGGCTACACCTTC
D gene: NA
V gene: TRBV10-2
J gene: TRBJ1-2
clone size: NA

CDR3 protein: CASSPSGGSTDTQYF
CDR3 DNA: TGTGCCAGCAGCCCTAGCGGGGGAAGCACAGATACGCAGTATTTT
D gene: TRBD2
V gene: TRBV7-2
J gene: TRBJ2-3
clone size: NA

CDR3 protein: CASSPTYRERGYTF
CDR3 DNA: TGTGCCAGCAGCCCTACGTACAGGGAGCGGGGCTACACCTTC
D gene: NA
V gene: TRBV9
J gene: TRBJ1-2
clone size: NA

CDR3 protein: CASSSYPTGSSGNTIYF
CDR3 DNA: TGCGCCAGCAGCTCCTACCCGACAGGTTCCTCTGGAAACACCATATATTTT
D gene: NA
V gene: TRBV5-1
J gene: TRBJ1-3
clone size: NA

CDR3 protein: CASSLAPANTEAFF
CDR3 DNA: TGCGCCAGCAGCTTGGCCCCGGCGAACACTGAAGCTTTCTTT
D gene: NA
V gene: TRBV5-1
J gene: TRBJ1-1
clone size: NA

CDR3 protein: CASSQKQGSMSTGELFF
CDR3 DNA: TGTGCCAGCAGCCAAAAACAGGGGAGTATGAGCACCGGGGAGCTGTTTTTT
D gene: TRBD1
V gene: TRBV7-9
J gene: TRBJ2-2
clone size: NA

CDR3 protein: CASRGEGNSPLHF
CDR3 DNA: TGTGCCAGCAGAGGTGAGGGGAATTCACCCCTCCACTTT
D gene: NA
V gene: TRBV6-4
J gene: TRBJ1-6
clone size: NA

CDR3 protein: CASSVDRADEQYF
CDR3 DNA: TGTGCCAGCAGCGTGGACAGGGCGGACGAGCAGTACTTC
D gene: TRBD1
V gene: TRBV9
J gene: TRBJ2-7
clone size: NA

CDR3 protein: CASSAATNEKLFF
CDR3 DNA: TGTGCCAGCAGTGCGGCAACTAATGAAAAACTGTTTTTT
D gene: NA
V gene: TRBV2
J gene: TRBJ1-4
clone size: NA

CDR3 protein: CATSPHRGLGSNTQYF
CDR3 DNA: TGTGCCACCAGCCCCCATAGGGGACTGGGGTCAAATACGCAGTATTTT
D gene: NA
V gene: TRBV15
J gene: TRBJ2-3
clone size: few

CDR3 protein: CASSDPPARGSYEQYF
CDR3 DNA: TGTGCCAGCAGCGATCCCCCGGCCAGGGGCTCCTACGAGCAGTACTTC
D gene: NA
V gene: TRBV7-8
J gene: TRBJ2-7
clone size: NA

CDR3 protein: CASSTTWGTEAFF
CDR3 DNA: TGTGCCAGCAGCACCACCTGGGGCACTGAAGCTTTCTTT
D gene: NA
V gene: TRBV7-2
J gene: TRBJ1-1
clone size: NA

CDR3 protein: CASSPSPGTEAFF
CDR3 DNA: TGTGCCAGCAGCCCCTCTCCCGGCACTGAAGCTTTCTTT
D gene: NA
V gene: TRBV3-1/TRBV3-2
J gene: TRBJ1-1
clone size: NA

CDR3 protein: CASSYRQGGYTF
CDR3 DNA: TGTGCCAGCAGTTACCGACAGGGGGGCTACACCTTC
D gene: TRBD1
V gene: TRBV6-5
J gene: TRBJ1-2
clone size: once

CDR3 protein: CAISDATSGRTDTQYF
CDR3 DNA: TGTGCCATCAGTGATGCGACTTCGGGGAGGACAGATACGCAGTATTTT
D gene: NA
V gene: TRBV10-3
J gene: TRBJ2-3
clone size: NA

CDR3 protein: CASSFEDQPQHF
CDR3 DNA: TGTGCCAGCAGTTTTGAGGATCAGCCCCAGCATTTT
D gene: NA
V gene: TRBV28
J gene: TRBJ1-5
clone size: once

CDR3 protein: CASGGGRVETQYF
CDR3 DNA: TGTGCTAGCGGCGGGGGGAGGGTAGAGACCCAGTACTTC
D gene: TRBD2
V gene: TRBV7-7
J gene: TRBJ2-5
clone size: NA

CDR3 protein: CAAGTSGRAGELFF
CDR3 DNA: TGTGCCGCAGGGACTAGCGGGAGGGCCGGGGAGCTGTTTTTT
D gene: TRBD2
V gene: TRBV28
J gene: TRBJ2-2
clone size: NA

CDR3 protein: CASNRGGNQPQHF
CDR3 DNA: TGCGCCAGCAATCGGGGGGGCAATCAGCCCCAGCATTTT
D gene: NA
V gene: TRBV10-2
J gene: TRBJ1-5
clone size: NA

CDR3 protein: CAISETWGPENIQYF
CDR3 DNA: TGTGCCATCAGTGAGACTTGGGGGCCCGAAAACATTCAGTACTTC
D gene: NA
V gene: TRBV10-3
J gene: TRBJ2-4
clone size: NA

CDR3 protein: CASRTTGVDYGYTF
CDR3 DNA: TGTGCCAGCAGAACGACAGGGGTGGACTATGGCTACACCTTC
D gene: TRBD1
V gene: TRBV27
J gene: TRBJ1-2
clone size: few

CDR3 protein: CASSLELAEAFF
CDR3 DNA: TGTGCCAGCAGCTTAGAACTAGCTGAAGCTTTCTTT
D gene: NA
V gene: TRBV11-2
J gene: TRBJ1-1
clone size: NA

CDR3 protein: CSASQGPNTEAFF
CDR3 DNA: TGCAGCGCGTCTCAGGGGCCGAACACTGAAGCTTTCTTT
D gene: NA
V gene: TRBV29-1
J gene: TRBJ1-1
clone size: NA

CDR3 protein: CASIQQGGSYNEQFF
CDR3 DNA: TGTGCCAGTATTCAACAGGGAGGGTCCTACAATGAGCAGTTCTTC
D gene: NA
V gene: TRBV6-5
J gene: TRBJ2-1
clone size: NA

CDR3 protein: CASSIVGSASTDTQYF
CDR3 DNA: TGTGCCAGTAGTATAGTTGGTAGCGCCAGCACAGATACGCAGTATTTT
D gene: NA
V gene: TRBV19
J gene: TRBJ2-3
clone size: NA

CDR3 protein: CASRSGNYGYTF
CDR3 DNA: TGCGCCAGCAGGTCGGGGAACTATGGCTACACCTTC
D gene: NA
V gene: TRBV10-2
J gene: TRBJ1-2
clone size: NA

CDR3 protein: CASSLGQGTGELFF
CDR3 DNA: TGTGCCAGCAGTTTGGGGCAGGGCACCGGGGAGCTGTTTTTT
D gene: NA
V gene: TRBV27
J gene: TRBJ2-2
clone size: NA